This T cell receptor beta chain derives from a study of tumor-infiltrating lymphocytes in primary liver carcinoma. Co-extraction of both nucleic acids (RNA and DNA) used about 18-31 mg of unsorted bulk tissue. Samples came from superior, inferior, lateral poles and tumor centre. There are many counts of this clonotype. From 500 to 600 ng of total RNA, TCR beta-specific cDNA was reverse-transcribed using a constant-region primer. Employing slightly modified ARM-PCR, three nested multiplex PCR rounds were run, and these gave rise to the TCR beta libraries. TRBV1-TRBV30 forward and Cbeta reverse primers drove the first two roughly 10-cycle rounds. One entry per CDR3 protein, called by TCRdb with MiXCR from the multiplex PCR reads. Of more than 75,000 distinct CDR3 sequences listed, 72% are singletons. Germline assignment: CDR1 SNHLY and CDR2 FYNNEI. V lost 4 bases and J lost 6; bases outside the gene matches: 4. The CDR3 totals 14 residues.

The chain is built from TRBV2 and TRBJ2-2; 8 nucleotides align to TRBD1. The receptor comes from a man in his forties with primary liver carcinoma and hepatitis B virus infection. Material: liver tumor tissue from sampling region 1. Sample subset: tumor region T1, superior pole. CDR3 in amino acids: CASSGTGSSGELFF. The CDR3 DNA sequence: TGTGCCAGCAGTGGGACAGGGTCCTCCGGGGAGCTGTTTTTT.